The clone carrying this T cell receptor (beta chain) was counted ten times or more. With the read ending 3 residues before the CDR3 end, the germline J gene is used to fill in that end. Assay: immunoSEQ multiplex PCR; the TCRdb copy retains only in-frame clones and omits some. There are tens of thousands of clones in the sample, none observed a single time. This sample stems from a study of T cell clonality in common variable immunodeficiency. The CDR3 is 14 residues long. V lost 6 bases and J lost 8, with 20 bases in between. Germline values: CDR1 DFQATT, CDR2 SNEGSKA (reference sequence). The sequenced material came from peripheral blood mononuclear cells. The receptor comes from a person aged 18 to 70 in good health. This chain connects TRBV20-1 to TRBJ2-1; D might be TRBD1 (6 bases). The CDR3 is CSAIGTQVGDEQFF. CDR3 DNA (partial): TGCAGTGCGATCGGGACACAGGTCGGGGATGAG.